These 18 T cell receptor beta chains share one sample of origin, sequenced in a study of CD8+CD57+ T cells in acquired aplastic anemia. TCR beta VDJ and CDR3 profiles were obtained from a genomic DNA template. TCRdb analysed the reads with MiXCR anew, one entry per CDR3 protein. The sample consists of 180,000 or so distinct CDR3 sequences, roughly 50% of them appearing once. An expansion of CD8+CD57+ cells by flow cytometry had been shown in patients chosen for sequencing. The sequencing sample was made of sorted CD4+, CD8+, or CD8+CD57+ T cells (not recorded which) from PBMCs. The receptors shown here come from a human donor with aplastic anemia.

CDR3 nucleotides: TGTGCCAGCAGTCCGGAGGGGAGCATTCAGTACTTC. Its protein is CASSPEGSIQYF. V is TRBV2 and J is TRBJ2-4; D is possibly TRBD2 (6 bases). Germline CDR1 is SNHLY and CDR2 is FYNNEI. The CDR3 is made up of 12 amino acids. Trimming shortened V by 5 bases and J by 9 bases, and 11 bases separated the two germline ends.

There are a few counts of this clonotype. This chain joins TRBV2 and TRBJ1-1; D remains ambiguous. The CDR3 is made up of 13 amino acids. CDR1 is SNHLY, CDR2 FYNNEI, per germline. Trimming took 4 bases from V and 0 from J, leaving 6 bases between them. CDR3: CASSATMNTEAFF. In DNA, the CDR3 is TGTGCCAGCAGTGCGACCATGAACACTGAAGCTTTCTTT.

This clonotype was seen more than once but under ten times. V and J are TRBV4-2 and TRBJ1-2; D gene unclear. V shed 1 base and J shed 0 bases, with 15 bases lying between them. The germline CDR1 and CDR2 sequences are LGHNA and YNFKEQ. CDR3 length: 17 amino acids. The CDR3 DNA follows: TGTGCCAGCAGCCAAGCCCAAGGTCTGGTAACTAACTATGGCTACACCTTC. Its translation is CASSQAQGLVTNYGYTF.

The rearrangement joins TRBV2 to TRBJ1-4; 8 nucleotides line up with TRBD1. The V gene's germline CDR1 is SNHLY and CDR2 FYNNEI. This CDR3 comprises 15 residues. The V and J ends lost 8 bases and 8 bases, in that order; junction bases with no gene match: 13. CDR3 amino acids: CASAGQGRGNEKLFF. The DNA for the CDR3 is TGTGCCAGCGCCGGACAGGGCCGAGGGAACGAAAAACTGTTTTTT.

This clonotype showed up many times. The chain combines TRBV25-1 with TRBJ1-4; D is unclear. CDR1 and CDR2 from the germline V gene are MGHDK and SYGVNS. The CDR3 consists of 13 residues. Trimming removed 4 bases from V and 7 bases from J, with 10 bases in between. The CDR3 protein is CASSGLGPEKLFF. In DNA, the CDR3 is TGTGCCAGCAGTGGGCTAGGGCCTGAAAAACTGTTTTTT.

This clonotype has a single count. The CDR3 DNA follows: TGTGCCAGTAGTATCAGACTAGCGGGGGGCCGTTTCAATGAGCAGTTCTTC. Amino acids: CASSIRLAGGRFNEQFF. The chain combines TRBV19 with TRBJ2-1; 13 nucleotides align to TRBD2. This CDR3 is 17 amino acids long. CDR1 is LNHDA and CDR2 is SQIVND in the germline V gene (reference sequence). V lost 3 bases, J lost 6 bases, and 8 bases stayed unmatched.

This clonotype was detected many times. The chain uses TRBV6-5 and TRBJ1-6; D gene unclear. Germline V gene data show CDR1 as MNHEY and CDR2 as SVGAGI. Trimming removed 0 bases at V and 10 bases at J, with 13 bases between. This CDR3 region has 15 residues. DNA for the CDR3: TGTGCCAGCAGTTACTCATCCGGGAAGGGATCACCCCTCCACTTT. It translates to CASSYSSGKGSPLHF.

This clonotype is a singleton in its sample. The V gene is TRBV20-1, the J gene TRBJ2-3; 11 positions agree with TRBD2. In germline, CDR1 is DFQATT, CDR2 SNEGSKA (reference sequence). CDR3 length equals 16 residues. V was pared by 0 bases and J by 2 bases, with 4 bases of the junction left unmatched. CDR3: CSARDPSGRHTDTQYF. CDR3 sequence (DNA): TGCAGTGCTAGAGACCCTAGCGGGAGGCACACAGATACGCAGTATTTT.

V usage is TRBV9 and J usage is TRBJ2-1, with a weak D call TRBD1 (6 bases). CDR3 size: 15 residues. Between the trimmed V and J ends, which lost 3 bases and 5 bases, there was a span of 15 bases. Germline V gene data show CDR1 as SGDLS and CDR2 as YYNGEE. The CDR3 DNA is TGTGCCAGCAGCGCTTCCGGGACAAACCACAATGAGCAGTTCTTC. Residues: CASSASGTNHNEQFF.

This clonotype was detected only a few times. The gene calls are TRBV5-1 and TRBJ2-1, with D perhaps given as TRBD1 or TRBD2 (6 bases each). V lost 7 bases, J lost 8 bases, and 19 bases lay in between. This CDR3 has 14 residues. Per the germline V gene, CDR1 is SGHRS and CDR2 is YFSETQ. CDR3: CASREGGPRHEQFF. Written as DNA, the CDR3 is TGCGCCAGCCGCGAGGGGGGCCCGCGGCATGAGCAGTTCTTC.

There are many counts of this clonotype. V gene TRBV7-2 combines with J gene TRBJ2-3; possibly TRBD1 for D (5 bases). Trimming pared 4 bases from V and 9 bases from J, leaving 8 bases between. Germline CDR1 reads SGHTA; CDR2 reads FQGNSA. The CDR3 runs to 11 residues. CDR3: CASSSRVTQYF. The CDR3 DNA is TGTGCCAGCAGCTCCAGGGTAACGCAGTATTTT.

This clonotype was recorded only once. This chain uses TRBV10-3 with TRBJ2-5, with no clear D. Germline CDR1 ENHRY, CDR2 SYGVKD. The CDR3 covers 12 residues. Trimming took 3 bases from V and 5 from J, leaving 7 bases between them. This CDR3 is CAISDMGETQYF. CDR3 nucleotides: TGTGCCATCAGTGACATGGGTGAGACCCAGTACTTC.

V gene TRBV7-2 combines with J gene TRBJ2-3; D gene ambiguous. The V end was cut by 7 bases, the J end by 6 bases, with 14 bases between. The CDR3 contains 13 residues. Germline V lookup: CDR1 SGHTA, CDR2 FQGNSA. CDR3 sequence reads: CASNLQSEDTQYF. CDR3 bases: TGTGCCAGCAACCTTCAGTCCGAGGATACGCAGTATTTT.

This chain joins TRBV5-1 and TRBJ2-2; 10 bases match TRBD2. Per germline, CDR1 SGHRS and CDR2 YFSETQ. The CDR3 is 15 amino acids. V shed 4 bases and J 1 base; nucleotides not matched to a gene: 1. The CDR3 spells CASSRTSGNTGELFF. DNA for the CDR3: TGCGCCAGCAGCCGGACTAGCGGGAACACCGGGGAGCTGTTTTTT.

The DNA of the CDR3 is TGCAGTGCCGCGCCTGGGGCCGGCTACAATCAGCCCCAGCATTTT. Amino acids: CSAAPGAGYNQPQHF. This chain uses TRBV20-1 with TRBJ1-5, with a tentative D call TRBD1 (5 bases). Germline CDR1 and CDR2: DFQATT and SNEGSKA (reference sequence). This CDR3 comprises 15 residues. V lost 6 bases and J lost 3, with 18 bases in between.

This clonotype has just one count. The V gene is TRBV20-1, the J gene TRBJ1-1; D gene uncertain. This CDR3 is 12 amino acids long. Germline V lookup: CDR1 DFQATT, CDR2 SNEGSKA (reference sequence). Trimming removed 5 bases at V and 5 bases at J, with 12 bases between. The CDR3 reads CSASTLGTEAFF. The DNA for the CDR3 is TGCAGTGCTTCAACGCTGGGGACTGAAGCTTTCTTT.

This clonotype appeared many times. The V gene is TRBV6-1, the J gene TRBJ1-2; 7 nucleotides agree with TRBD1. V lost 7 bases, J lost 5 bases, and 4 bases stayed unmatched. In germline, CDR1 is MNHNS, CDR2 SASEGT. The CDR3 runs to 12 residues. CDR3 residues: CASMRQGYGYTF. The CDR3 DNA reads TGTGCCAGCATGCGACAGGGTTATGGCTACACCTTC.

This chain connects TRBV20-1 to TRBJ2-7; 9 bases align to TRBD2. Trimming removed 1 base from V and 2 bases from J; junction bases left unmatched: 3. In germline, CDR1 is DFQATT, CDR2 SNEGSKA (reference sequence). The CDR3 loop spans 14 amino acids. Here the CDR3 reads CSARVRLAAYEQYF. CDR3 nucleotides: TGCAGTGCTAGAGTGAGACTAGCGGCCTACGAGCAGTACTTC.